This T cell receptor beta chain was sequenced for a study of T-cell reconstitution after alpha-beta-depleted transplantation in children. This CDR3 is built from 14 residues. V lost 4 bases to trimming and J lost 3 bases; unmatched junction nucleotides: 6. Germline V gene lookup returns CDR1 SGHDT and CDR2 YYEEEE. The count of this clonotype is one. The TCRbeta library was prepared with unique molecular identifiers. TCRdb ran MiXCR on the PCR reads and lists one entry per CDR3 protein. Among some 240,000 distinct CDR3 sequences, approximately 9.8% were seen once, and the ten largest hold roughly 5.1%.

This TCR derives from a human donor who donated a stem cell graft to a child with SCID. The material was PBMCs from the stem cell graft donor, obtained from the stem cell graft. This rearrangement joins TRBV5-6 to TRBJ1-2; 7 nucleotides agree with TRBD1. CDR3 protein: CASSIQGDYYGYTF. The DNA for the CDR3 is TGTGCCAGCAGCATTCAGGGGGACTACTATGGCTACACCTTC.